This T cell receptor beta chain was profiled in a study of cytomegalovirus exposure and HLA in healthy donors. Study-level information: From donors who were HLA-typed, an early data release held 65 million to 85 million unique TCRs.

The PCR contained 60 Vbeta and 13 Jbeta primers. Measured with immunoSEQ multiplex PCR; TCRdb has only the in-frame clones, and not every one. This sample's clone table lists roughly 200,000 clones. Germline V gives CDR1 MNHEY, CDR2 SMNVEV (reference sequence). With V trimmed by 6 bases and J by 3 bases, 5 bases remained unmatched. The CDR3 is 14 residues long. Points on this clone: Its antigen is not known.

Points from the study as a whole: TCR beta sequences reportedly predicted most subjects' HLA-A and HLA-B alleles accurately. A list of more than 150 TCR beta chains associated with cytomegalovirus was given. Most TCR sequences were rare, but some public TCRs occurred in many donors.

The genes are TRBV27 and TRBJ1-5; 7 bases map to TRBD1. The TCR sequence derives from a girl aged 2-10 years in good health and CMV-seropositive. Sequencing used PBMCs. CDR3: CASRRTGVNQPQHF. CDR3 coding DNA: TGTGCCAGCAGACGAACAGGGGTCAATCAGCCCCAGCATTTT.